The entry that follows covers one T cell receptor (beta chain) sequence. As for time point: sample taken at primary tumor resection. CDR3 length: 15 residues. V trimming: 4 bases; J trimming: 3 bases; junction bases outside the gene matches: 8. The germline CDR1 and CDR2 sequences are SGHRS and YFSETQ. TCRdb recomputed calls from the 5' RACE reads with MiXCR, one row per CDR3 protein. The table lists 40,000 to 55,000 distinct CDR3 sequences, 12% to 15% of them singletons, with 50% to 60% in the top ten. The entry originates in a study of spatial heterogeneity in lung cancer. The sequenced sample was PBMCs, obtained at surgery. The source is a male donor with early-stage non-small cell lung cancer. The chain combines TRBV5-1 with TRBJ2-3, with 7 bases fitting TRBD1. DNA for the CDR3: TGCGCCAGCAGCATAACAGGGGATGGGACAGATACGCAGTATTTT. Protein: CASSITGDGTDTQYF.